This is a list of T cell receptor beta chains from one sample in a study of B cell selection in AIRE deficiency. The data were produced by immunoSEQ multiplex PCR, yet TCRdb's version contains in-frame clones alone and is incomplete. Of 20,000 to 25,000 clones listed, about 96% are singletons. The sequencing input was conventional CD4+ T cells sorted from PBMCs. These receptors were collected from a human donor with AIRE deficiency. CDR3s include the opening cysteine and the closing phenylalanine or tryptophan. A D gene is named only where the DNA matches it firmly. For some rows the clone size is stated as once, few or many, or as a class when expanded; others skip it.

TRBV4-1,once,.,TRBJ1-6,CASSQSVGDSPLHF,TGCGCCAGCAGCCAATCGGTTGGGGATTCACCCCTCCACTTT
TRBV14,.,.,TRBJ1-1,CASNRDGEKAFF,TGTGCCAGCAATAGGGACGGAGAAAAAGCTTTCTTT
TRBV7-9,.,.,TRBJ2-1,CASSLVERHNEQFF,TGTGCCAGCAGCTTAGTCGAGCGGCACAATGAGCAGTTCTTC
TRBV14,.,.,TRBJ1-2,CASSQGYGYTF,TGTGCCAGCAGCCAAGGGTATGGCTACACCTTC
TRBV28,.,.,TRBJ1-5,CASSRLRGSYSNQPQHF,TGTGCCAGCAGTCGATTGCGAGGGTCCTATAGCAATCAGCCCCAGCATTTT
TRBV11-3,.,.,TRBJ2-2,CASSLGGDTGELFF,TGTGCCAGCAGCTTAGGCGGTGACACCGGGGAGCTGTTTTTT
TRBV6-9,.,.,TRBJ1-6,CASSYSSNSPLHF,TGTGCCAGCAGTTACTCGAGTAATTCACCCCTCCACTTT
TRBV29-1,.,.,TRBJ2-7,CSVVEALGLSYEQYF,TGCAGCGTTGTCGAGGCTTTGGGGTTATCCTACGAGCAGTACTTC
TRBV5-5,once,TRBD1,TRBJ1-2,CASSLPGTGNGYTF,TGTGCCAGCAGCCTACCCGGGACAGGCAATGGCTACACCTTC
TRBV6-5,once,.,TRBJ1-4,CASKYPGLEGKLFF,TGTGCCAGCAAATACCCCGGGCTCGAGGGAAAACTGTTTTTT
TRBV30,.,.,TRBJ1-6,CAWGILTYNSPLHF,TGTGCCTGGGGTATACTTACGTATAATTCACCCCTCCACTTT
TRBV9,.,.,TRBJ2-5,CASSVGRGSLRQETQYF,TGTGCCAGCAGCGTAGGAAGAGGGTCTTTGCGCCAAGAGACCCAGTACTTC
TRBV7-2,.,TRBD2,TRBJ2-7,CASSLLRGGLYEQYF,TGTGCCAGCAGCTTATTGCGGGGGGGCCTCTACGAGCAGTACTTC
TRBV18,.,.,TRBJ1-1,CASSPQIATENTEAFF,TGTGCCAGCTCACCACAGATTGCGACAGAAAACACTGAAGCTTTCTTT
TRBV4-3,once,.,TRBJ1-4,CASSQEWYTLGEKLFF,TGCGCCAGCAGCCAAGAGTGGTATACCCTCGGCGAAAAACTGTTTTTT
TRBV7-9,few,.,TRBJ1-2,CASSGQSNYGYTF,TGTGCCAGCAGCGGACAGTCTAACTATGGCTACACCTTC
TRBV19,.,TRBD1,TRBJ2-2,CASGGQGVYGELFF,TGTGCAAGTGGTGGACAGGGGGTCTACGGGGAGCTGTTTTTT
TRBV18,.,TRBD1,TRBJ2-5,CASSPGTAPLGTQYF,TGTGCCAGCTCACCCGGGACAGCCCCCTTGGGGACCCAGTACTTC
TRBV5-4,.,TRBD2,TRBJ2-1,CASSLVGLAFSEQFF,TGTGCCAGCAGCTTAGTGGGACTAGCTTTTAGTGAGCAGTTCTTC
TRBV6-5,.,TRBD2,TRBJ2-1,CASSWASGDNEQFF,TGTGCCAGCAGTTGGGCTAGCGGAGACAATGAGCAGTTCTTC
TRBV7-2,.,.,TRBJ1-1,CASSLGPMNTEAFF,TGTGCCAGCAGCTTGGGCCCCATGAACACTGAAGCTTTCTTT
TRBV4-2,.,.,TRBJ1-1,CASSQGGSRGLLEAFF,TGTGCCAGCAGCCAAGGAGGGTCGAGGGGACTTCTTGAAGCTTTCTTT
TRBV21-1,once,.,TRBJ1-1,CASSSRVQGFGEAFF,TGTGCCAGCAGCTCCCGGGTACAGGGGTTCGGAGAAGCTTTCTTT
TRBV7-2,once,TRBD2,TRBJ2-7,CASSPASGSSYEQYF,TGTGCCAGCAGCCCTGCCAGCGGGAGCTCCTACGAGCAGTACTTC
TRBV5-4,.,.,TRBJ2-5,CASSLRGGGETQYF,TGTGCCAGCAGCTTGAGGGGGGGCGGTGAGACCCAGTACTTC
TRBV15,.,.,TRBJ2-2,CATSSGLTSYAGELFF,TGTGCCACCAGCAGCGGTTTGACCTCGTACGCCGGGGAGCTGTTTTTT
TRBV19,.,TRBD1,TRBJ2-1,CASSIQGAYEQFF,TGTGCCAGTAGTATACAGGGGGCCTATGAGCAGTTCTTC
TRBV28,.,TRBD2,TRBJ2-7,CASIVSGGSYEQYF,TGTGCCAGCATCGTTAGCGGGGGGTCCTACGAGCAGTACTTC
TRBV4-3,.,TRBD1,TRBJ1-3,CASSQVLGGGAYSGNTIYF,TGCGCCAGCAGCCAAGTGCTGGGAGGGGGCGCTTACTCTGGAAACACCATATATTTT
TRBV5-1,.,.,TRBJ2-5,CASSLFGAEETQYF,TGCGCCAGCAGCTTGTTTGGGGCGGAAGAGACCCAGTACTTC
TRBV30,.,.,TRBJ2-3,CAWMSGSHTQYF,TGTGCCTGGATGTCAGGATCTCATACGCAGTATTTT
TRBV5-6,.,TRBD1,TRBJ2-7,CASSHRRTGSEQYF,TGTGCCAGCAGCCACCGACGGACAGGAAGCGAGCAGTACTTC
TRBV28,once,TRBD1,TRBJ1-1,CASSRYRGAAFF,TGTGCCAGCAGTAGGTACAGGGGGGCAGCTTTCTTT
TRBV2,.,.,TRBJ1-1,CASTGAPMNTEAFF,TGTGCCAGCACTGGGGCACCTATGAACACTGAAGCTTTCTTT
TRBV23-1,.,.,TRBJ1-1,CASRTFRDSWNTEAFF,TGCGCCAGCAGGACGTTCAGGGATTCCTGGAACACTGAAGCTTTCTTT
TRBV9,.,.,TRBJ1-6,CASSPVGGSPLHF,TGTGCCAGCAGCCCCGTAGGGGGTTCACCCCTCCACTTT
TRBV28,.,TRBD1,TRBJ2-7,CASTPGQGGSYEQYF,TGTGCCAGCACCCCTGGACAGGGGGGCTCCTACGAGCAGTACTTC
TRBV5-1,.,.,TRBJ2-1,CASSLSASGNEQFF,TGCGCCAGCAGCTTAAGTGCTAGTGGCAATGAGCAGTTCTTC
TRBV7-8,.,.,TRBJ1-4,CASSLQPGTEKLFF,TGTGCCAGCAGCTTACAACCGGGTACTGAAAAACTGTTTTTT
TRBV5-5,.,TRBD1,TRBJ1-1,CASSLGQGVGTEAFF,TGTGCCAGCAGCCTAGGACAGGGAGTGGGCACTGAAGCTTTCTTT
TRBV18,.,.,TRBJ2-2,CASSLTPLTPNTGELFF,TGTGCCAGCTCCCTCACTCCCCTGACACCGAACACCGGGGAGCTGTTTTTT
TRBV5-4,.,TRBD2,TRBJ2-1,CASSLGFRAGVNDEQFF,TGTGCCAGCAGCTTGGGATTTCGCGCGGGAGTGAACGATGAGCAGTTCTTC
TRBV11-2,once,.,TRBJ1-3,CASSLGGGNTIYF,TGTGCCAGCAGCTTAGGGGGGGGAAACACCATATATTTT
TRBV11-2,.,.,TRBJ1-5,CASSPTPNQPQHF,TGTGCCAGCAGCCCCACCCCCAATCAGCCCCAGCATTTT
TRBV4-1,.,.,TRBJ2-1,CASSQDPQGRYNEQFF,TGCGCCAGCAGCCAAGATCCCCAGGGGAGGTACAATGAGCAGTTCTTC
TRBV28,.,.,TRBJ1-1,CASSPTLGSGDTEAFF,TGTGCCAGCAGTCCTACGTTGGGGTCGGGGGACACTGAAGCTTTCTTT
TRBV9,.,TRBD1,TRBJ2-2,CASSYYRGFFTGELFF,TGTGCCAGCAGCTATTACAGGGGATTCTTCACCGGGGAGCTGTTTTTT
TRBV5-1,.,.,TRBJ1-2,CASSLGGTQWGYTF,TGCGCCAGCAGCTTGGGGGGGACCCAGTGGGGCTACACCTTC
TRBV4-3,.,.,TRBJ2-1,CASSRMGGNEQFF,TGCGCCAGCAGCCGAATGGGGGGTAATGAGCAGTTCTTC
TRBV2,.,TRBD1,TRBJ2-5,CASSGTGETQYF,TGTGCCAGCAGTGGGACAGGGGAGACCCAGTACTTC
TRBV5-6,.,.,TRBJ2-5,CASSPLGVLQETQYF,TGTGCCAGCAGCCCCCTAGGGGTTTTACAAGAGACCCAGTACTTC
TRBV7-3,.,.,TRBJ2-3,CASSLNGPDTQYF,TGTGCCAGCAGCTTAAACGGCCCAGATACGCAGTATTTT
TRBV7-3,.,.,TRBJ2-2,CASSLRRTGELFF,TGTGCCAGCAGCTTACGGAGGACCGGGGAGCTGTTTTTT
TRBV5-4,.,.,TRBJ1-1,CASSGGVWPSEAFF,TGTGCCAGCAGCGGTGGGGTCTGGCCCTCTGAAGCTTTCTTT
TRBV5-4,.,TRBD1,TRBJ2-5,CASSLEGGGQGKETQYF,TGTGCCAGCAGCTTGGAGGGTGGGGGACAGGGCAAAGAGACCCAGTACTTC
TRBV7-7,.,.,TRBJ2-3,CASSPTGATDTQYF,TGTGCTAGCAGCCCAACGGGGGCCACAGATACGCAGTATTTT
TRBV11-3,.,.,TRBJ2-2,CASSLEGGLIQGTGELFF,TGTGCCAGCAGCTTAGAGGGGGGCCTCATACAGGGCACCGGGGAGCTGTTTTTT
TRBV10-3,.,TRBD1,TRBJ2-7,CAISEGPGQSSYEQYF,TGTGCCATCAGTGAGGGGCCGGGACAGAGCTCCTACGAGCAGTACTTC